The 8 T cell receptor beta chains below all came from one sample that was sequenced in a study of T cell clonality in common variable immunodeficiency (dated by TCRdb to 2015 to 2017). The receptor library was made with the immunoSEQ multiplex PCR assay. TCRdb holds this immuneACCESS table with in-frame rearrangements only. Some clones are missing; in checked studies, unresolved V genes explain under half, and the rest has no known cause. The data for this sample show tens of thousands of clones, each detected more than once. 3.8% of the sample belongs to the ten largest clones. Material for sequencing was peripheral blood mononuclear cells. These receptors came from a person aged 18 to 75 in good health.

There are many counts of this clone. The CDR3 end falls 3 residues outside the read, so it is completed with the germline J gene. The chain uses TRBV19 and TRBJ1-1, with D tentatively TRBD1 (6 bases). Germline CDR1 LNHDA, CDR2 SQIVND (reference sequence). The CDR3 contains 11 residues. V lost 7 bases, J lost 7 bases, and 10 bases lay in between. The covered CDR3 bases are TGTGCCAGTAACGACAGGTTTGAA. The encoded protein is CASNDRFE. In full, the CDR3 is CASNDRFEAFF.

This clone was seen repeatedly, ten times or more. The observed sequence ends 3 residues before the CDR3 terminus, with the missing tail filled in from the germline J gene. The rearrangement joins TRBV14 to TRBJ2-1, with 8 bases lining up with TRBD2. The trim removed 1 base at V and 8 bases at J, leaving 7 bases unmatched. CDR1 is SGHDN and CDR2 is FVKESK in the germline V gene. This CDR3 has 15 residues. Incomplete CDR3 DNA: TGTGCCAGCAGCCAAGCCCCGGGACTAGTACATGAG. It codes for CASSQAPGLVHE. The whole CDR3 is CASSQAPGLVHEQFF.

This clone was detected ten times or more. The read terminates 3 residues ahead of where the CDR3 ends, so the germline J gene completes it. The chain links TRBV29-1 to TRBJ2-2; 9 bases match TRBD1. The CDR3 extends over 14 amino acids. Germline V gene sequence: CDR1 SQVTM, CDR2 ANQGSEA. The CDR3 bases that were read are TGCAGCGCTGGATGGACAGGGGAAGATGAAAAG. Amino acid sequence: CSAGWTGEDEK. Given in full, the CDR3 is CSAGWTGEDEKLFF.

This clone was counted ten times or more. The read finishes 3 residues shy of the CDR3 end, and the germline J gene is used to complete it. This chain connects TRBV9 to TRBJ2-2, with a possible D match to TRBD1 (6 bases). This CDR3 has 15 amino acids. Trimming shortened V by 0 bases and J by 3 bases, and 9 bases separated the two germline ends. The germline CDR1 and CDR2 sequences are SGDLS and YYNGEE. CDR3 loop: CASSVEQGYTGELFF. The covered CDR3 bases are TGTGCCAGCAGCGTAGAACAGGGCTACACCGGGGAG.

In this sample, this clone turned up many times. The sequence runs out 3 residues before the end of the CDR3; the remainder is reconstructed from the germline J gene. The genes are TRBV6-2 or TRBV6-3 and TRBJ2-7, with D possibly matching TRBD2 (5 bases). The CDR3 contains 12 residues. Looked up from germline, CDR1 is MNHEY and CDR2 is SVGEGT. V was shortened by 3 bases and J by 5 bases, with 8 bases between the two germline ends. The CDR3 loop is CASSYSVDEQYF. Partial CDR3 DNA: TGTGCCAGCAGTTATAGCGTTGACGAG.

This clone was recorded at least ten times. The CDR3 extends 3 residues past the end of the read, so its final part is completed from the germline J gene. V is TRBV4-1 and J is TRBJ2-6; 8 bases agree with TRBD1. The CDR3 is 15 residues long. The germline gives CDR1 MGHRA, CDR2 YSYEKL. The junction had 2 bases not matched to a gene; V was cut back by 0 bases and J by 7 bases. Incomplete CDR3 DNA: TGCGCCAGCAGCCAAGATCAGGGGGCAGCCAACGTC. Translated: CASSQDQGAANV. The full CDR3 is CASSQDQGAANVLTF.

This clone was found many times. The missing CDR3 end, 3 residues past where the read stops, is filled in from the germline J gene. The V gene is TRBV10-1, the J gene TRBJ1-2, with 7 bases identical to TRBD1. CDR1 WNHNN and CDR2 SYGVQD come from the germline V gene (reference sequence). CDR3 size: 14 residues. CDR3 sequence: CASSDLTTGQGYTF. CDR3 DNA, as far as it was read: TGCGCCAGCAGTGACTTAACGACAGGGCAAGGC.

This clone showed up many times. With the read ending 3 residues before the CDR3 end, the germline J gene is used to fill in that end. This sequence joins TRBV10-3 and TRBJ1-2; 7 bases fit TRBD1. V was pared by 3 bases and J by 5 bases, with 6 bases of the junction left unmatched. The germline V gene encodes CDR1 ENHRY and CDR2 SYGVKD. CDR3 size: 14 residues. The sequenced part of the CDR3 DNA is TGTGCCATCAGTGACGAGGGGGCGGATTATGGC. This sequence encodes CAISDEGADYG. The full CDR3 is CAISDEGADYGYTF.